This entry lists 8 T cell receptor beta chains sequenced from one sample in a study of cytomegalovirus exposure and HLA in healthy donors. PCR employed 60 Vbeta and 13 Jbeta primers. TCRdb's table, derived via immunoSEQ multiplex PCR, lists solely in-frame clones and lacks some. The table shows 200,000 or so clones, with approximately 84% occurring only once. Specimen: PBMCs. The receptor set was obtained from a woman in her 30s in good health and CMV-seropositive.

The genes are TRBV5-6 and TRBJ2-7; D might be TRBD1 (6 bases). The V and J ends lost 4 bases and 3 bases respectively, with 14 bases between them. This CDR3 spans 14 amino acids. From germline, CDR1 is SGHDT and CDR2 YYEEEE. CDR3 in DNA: TGTGCCAGCAGCCCAGGACAGATTTACTACGAGCAGTACTTC. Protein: CASSPGQIYYEQYF.

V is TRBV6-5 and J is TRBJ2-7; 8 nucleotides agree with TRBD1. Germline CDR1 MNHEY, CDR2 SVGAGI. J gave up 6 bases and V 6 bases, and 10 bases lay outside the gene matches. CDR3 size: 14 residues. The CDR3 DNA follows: TGTGCCAGCAGCGACAGGGGACTTGCCTCCGAGCAGTACTTC. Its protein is CASSDRGLASEQYF.

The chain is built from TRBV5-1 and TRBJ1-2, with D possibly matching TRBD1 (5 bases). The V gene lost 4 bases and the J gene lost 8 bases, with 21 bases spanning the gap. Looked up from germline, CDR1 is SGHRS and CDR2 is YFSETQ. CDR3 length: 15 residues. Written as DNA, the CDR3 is TGCGCCAGCAGCCAGGGTCGGAACCATGGGTGGGGCTACACCTTC. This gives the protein CASSQGRNHGWGYTF.

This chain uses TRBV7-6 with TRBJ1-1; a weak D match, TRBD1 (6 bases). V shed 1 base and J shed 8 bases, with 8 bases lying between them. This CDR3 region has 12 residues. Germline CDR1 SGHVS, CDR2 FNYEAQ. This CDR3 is CASSLGGQEAFF. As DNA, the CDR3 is TGTGCCAGCAGCTTAGGGGGGCAGGAAGCTTTCTTT.

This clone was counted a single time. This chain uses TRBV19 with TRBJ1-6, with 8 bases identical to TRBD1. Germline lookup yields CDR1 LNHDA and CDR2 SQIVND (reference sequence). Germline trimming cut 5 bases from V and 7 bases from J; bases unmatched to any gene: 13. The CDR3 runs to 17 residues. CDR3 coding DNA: TGTGCCAGTAGTCCAGGACAGGGCGTAACTTACAATTCACCCCTCCACTTT. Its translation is CASSPGQGVTYNSPLHF.

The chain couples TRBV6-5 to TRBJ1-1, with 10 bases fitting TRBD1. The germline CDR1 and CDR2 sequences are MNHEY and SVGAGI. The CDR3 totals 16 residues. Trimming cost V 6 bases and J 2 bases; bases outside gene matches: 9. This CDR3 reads CASRYAGQGFNTEAFF. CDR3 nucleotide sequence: TGTGCCAGCAGATACGCGGGACAGGGGTTCAACACTGAAGCTTTCTTT.

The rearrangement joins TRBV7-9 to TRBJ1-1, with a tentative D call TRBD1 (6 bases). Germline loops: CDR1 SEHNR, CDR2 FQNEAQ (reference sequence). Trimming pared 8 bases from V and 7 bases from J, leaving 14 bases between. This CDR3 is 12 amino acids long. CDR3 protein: CASAQPGHEAFF. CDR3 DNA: TGTGCCAGCGCCCAGCCGGGACATGAAGCTTTCTTT.

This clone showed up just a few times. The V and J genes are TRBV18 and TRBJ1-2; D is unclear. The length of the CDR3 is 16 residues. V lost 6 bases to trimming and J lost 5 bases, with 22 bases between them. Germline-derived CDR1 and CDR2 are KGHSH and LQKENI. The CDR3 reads CASSVFRPNKVYGYTF. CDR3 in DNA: TGTGCCAGCTCTGTTTTCAGGCCCAATAAAGTATATGGCTACACCTTC. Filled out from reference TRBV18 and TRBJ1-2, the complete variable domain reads NAGVMQNPRHLVRRRGQEARLRCSPMKGHSHVYWYRQLPEEGLKFMVYLQKENIIDESGMPKERFSAEFPKEGPSILRIQQVVRGDSAAYFCASSVFRPNKVYGYTFGSGTRLTVV.